Below, one TCR beta chain is given with its context. The sample originates from a study of blood T cell repertoires in COVID-19. For the study at large: The samples span acute and convalescent COVID-19 from the United States, Italy and Spain. From T cells, B-cell-depleted T cells, or PBMCs came the material, which was cDNA or gDNA.

In the original processing: Amplified reference gene primers provided the basis for estimating nucleated cell counts. The repertoire was sequenced with immunoSEQ multiplex PCR; TCRdb's copy has only in-frame clones and lacks some. That table gives V, J and clone size, and the DNA gave D and trimming. Altogether about 63,000 clones are present, over 75% being singletons, with the ten largest covering over 4%. CDR1 is LGHDT and CDR2 is YNNKEL in the germline V gene (reference sequence). With 1 base clipped from V and 2 bases from J, the junction kept 11 bases outside the gene matches. This CDR3 has 19 amino acids.

The sequenced material came from peripheral blood. The rearrangement links TRBV3-1 (or the pseudogene TRBV3-2) to TRBJ2-6; TRBD2 agrees at 7 bases. This sequence originates from a human donor in a cohort sampled during active COVID-19. The CDR3 loop is CASSQAIAGPLTGANVLTF. The CDR3 DNA follows: TGTGCCAGCAGCCAAGCCATAGCGGGCCCCTTAACTGGGGCCAACGTCCTGACTTTC.